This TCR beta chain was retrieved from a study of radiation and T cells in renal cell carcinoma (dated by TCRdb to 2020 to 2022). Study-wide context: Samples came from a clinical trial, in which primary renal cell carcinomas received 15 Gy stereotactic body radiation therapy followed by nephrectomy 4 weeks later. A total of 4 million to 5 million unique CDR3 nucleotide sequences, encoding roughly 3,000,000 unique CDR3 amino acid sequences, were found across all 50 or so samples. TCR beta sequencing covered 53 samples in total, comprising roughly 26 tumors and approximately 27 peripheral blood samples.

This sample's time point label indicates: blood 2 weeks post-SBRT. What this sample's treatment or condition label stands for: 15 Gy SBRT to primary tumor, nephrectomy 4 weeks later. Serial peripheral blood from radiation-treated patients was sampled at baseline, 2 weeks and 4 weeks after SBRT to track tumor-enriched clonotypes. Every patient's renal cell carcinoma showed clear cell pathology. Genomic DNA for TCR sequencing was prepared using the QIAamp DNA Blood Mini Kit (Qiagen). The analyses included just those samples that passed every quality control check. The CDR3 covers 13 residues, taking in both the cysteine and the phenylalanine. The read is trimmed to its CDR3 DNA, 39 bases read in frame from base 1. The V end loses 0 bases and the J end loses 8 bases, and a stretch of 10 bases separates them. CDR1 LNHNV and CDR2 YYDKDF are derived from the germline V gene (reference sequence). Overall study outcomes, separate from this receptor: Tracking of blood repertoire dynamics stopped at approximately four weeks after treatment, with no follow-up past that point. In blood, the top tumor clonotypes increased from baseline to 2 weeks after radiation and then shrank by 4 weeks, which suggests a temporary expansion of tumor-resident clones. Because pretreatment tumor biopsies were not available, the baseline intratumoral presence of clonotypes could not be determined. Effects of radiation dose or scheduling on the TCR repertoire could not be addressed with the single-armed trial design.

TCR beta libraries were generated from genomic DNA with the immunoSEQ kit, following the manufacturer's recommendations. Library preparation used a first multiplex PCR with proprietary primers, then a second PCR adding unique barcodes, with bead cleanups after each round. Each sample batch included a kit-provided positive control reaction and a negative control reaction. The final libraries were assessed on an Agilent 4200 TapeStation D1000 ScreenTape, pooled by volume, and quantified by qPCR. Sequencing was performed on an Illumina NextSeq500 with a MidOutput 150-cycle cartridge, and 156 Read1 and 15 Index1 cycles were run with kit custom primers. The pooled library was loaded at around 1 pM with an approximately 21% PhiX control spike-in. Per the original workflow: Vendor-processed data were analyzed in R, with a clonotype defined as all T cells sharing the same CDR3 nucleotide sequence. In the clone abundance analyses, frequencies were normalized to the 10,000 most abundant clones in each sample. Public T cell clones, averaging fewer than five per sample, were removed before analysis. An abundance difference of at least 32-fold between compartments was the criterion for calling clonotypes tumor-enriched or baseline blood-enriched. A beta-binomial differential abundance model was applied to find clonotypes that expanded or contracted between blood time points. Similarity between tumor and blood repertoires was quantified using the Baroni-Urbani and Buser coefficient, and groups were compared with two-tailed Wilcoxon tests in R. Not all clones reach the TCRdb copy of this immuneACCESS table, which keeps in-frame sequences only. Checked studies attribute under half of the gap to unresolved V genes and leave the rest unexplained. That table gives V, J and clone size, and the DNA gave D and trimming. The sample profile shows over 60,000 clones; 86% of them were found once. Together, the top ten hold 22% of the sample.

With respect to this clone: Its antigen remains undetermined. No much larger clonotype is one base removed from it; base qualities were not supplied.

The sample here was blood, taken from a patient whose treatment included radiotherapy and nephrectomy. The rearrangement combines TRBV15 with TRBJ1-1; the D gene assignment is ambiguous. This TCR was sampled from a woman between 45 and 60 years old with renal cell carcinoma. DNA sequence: TGTGCCACCAGCAGAGATGAGGGCAGGGAAGCTTTCTTT. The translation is CATSRDEGREAFF.